The present T cell receptor beta chain was sequenced within a study of CD8 T cells in Susac syndrome. Reverse transcription of 0.5 to 1 ug RNA was performed with random hexamers. Across 54 Vbeta and 13 Jbeta, immunoSEQ multiplex PCR amplified TCR beta CDR3. TCRdb itself ran the immunoSEQ multiplex PCR reads through MiXCR, one entry per CDR3 protein. The sample contains 130,000 to 150,000 distinct CDR3 sequences, 94% of which appear only once. The sequence came from a human donor in good health. Specimen: CD8+ T cells from PBMCs.

CDR3 region: CASSPWDYPGYNEQFF. DNA for the CDR3: TGTGCCAGCAGTCCGTGGGACTACCCCGGTTACAATGAGCAGTTCTTC. The chain links TRBV27 to TRBJ2-1, with 7 bases fitting TRBD2. This CDR3 comprises 16 residues. V shed 5 bases and J 4 bases; nucleotides not matched to a gene: 11. In germline, CDR1 is MNHEY, CDR2 SMNVEV (reference sequence).